This T cell receptor (beta chain) was captured by sequencing in a study of shared clonotypes between healthy human individuals. Study-wide results and caveats: An expected dependence of interdonor clonotype sharing on sequencing depth was noted. Tissue TCR repertoires likely differ from these blood-only repertoires.

For this clone: The antigen is unknown.

Genomic DNA of every subset was divided equally among multiple immunoSEQ plates. Clones were read by immunoSEQ multiplex PCR, and TCRdb kept only the in-frame ones, dropping some. The profile covers some 630,000 clones, with about 95% appearing a single time and approximately 0.12% taken by the ten largest. The naive CD8 subset, CD45RO-negative cells positively selected for CCR7, excluded terminally differentiated effector memory CD45RA+ cells. The study drew its donors from healthy HIV-negative adults without recent acute infections or vaccinations. The material sequenced was naive CD8+ T cells sorted from blood. The TCR originated in a woman aged 25 to 39 in good health.

CDR3 in DNA: TGTGCCAGCAGTTATCCTGGGTACAATGAGCAGTTCTTC. Its translation is CASSYPGYNEQFF. The V gene is TRBV6-5, the J gene TRBJ2-1; no clear D gene. Trimming removed 3 bases at V and 4 bases at J, with 7 bases between. The CDR3 extends over 13 amino acids. CDR1 and CDR2 from the germline V gene are MNHEY and SVGAGI.